A single sample is the source of the 3 T cell receptor beta chains below, sequenced in a study of blood T cell repertoires in COVID-19. Here immunoSEQ multiplex PCR was the method, and the copy in TCRdb shows in-frame clones only, minus some. The sample includes roughly 400,000 clones, about 90% of them seen just once. Material: peripheral blood. The receptors stem from a woman aged 55-69 years with COVID-19, enrolled during active disease.

The V call is TRBV3-1 (or the pseudogene TRBV3-2), the J call TRBJ2-3; 10 positions agree with TRBD2. Germline values: CDR1 LGHDT, CDR2 YNNKEL (reference sequence). The CDR3 contains 19 residues. Unmatched junction bases numbered 12, after V lost 0 bases and J lost 3 bases. The CDR3 nucleotides read TGTGCCAGCAGCCAAGAAATTCTAGCGGGGGCACCCCCGACAGATACGCAGTATTTT. Protein sequence: CASSQEILAGAPPTDTQYF.

V is TRBV7-3 and J is TRBJ2-2; the match to TRBD2 covers 7 bases. The CDR3 is 14 residues long. The germline CDR1 and CDR2 sequences are SGHTA and FQGTGA. J gave up 7 bases and V 2 bases, and 4 bases lay outside the gene matches. The CDR3 loop reads CASSLPRDYGELFF. The CDR3 nucleotides are TGTGCCAGCAGCTTACCCCGGGACTACGGGGAGCTGTTTTTT.

V is TRBV2 and J is TRBJ1-6, with D maybe TRBD1 (5 bases). Germline V lookup: CDR1 SNHLY, CDR2 FYNNEI. V lost 5 bases to trimming and J lost 9 bases, with 8 bases between them. The CDR3 is made up of 12 amino acids. This CDR3 is CASSTGGSPLHF. The CDR3 coding sequence is TGTGCCAGCAGTACAGGCGGTTCACCCCTCCACTTT.